Given below is one T cell receptor (beta chain) in context. The data originate from a study of cytomegalovirus exposure and HLA in healthy donors. At the level of the study: Clustering assigned about 76% of the approximately 400 genotyped donors to the Caucasian-associated ancestry cluster.

With V trimmed by 0 bases and J by 0 bases, 9 bases remained unmatched. The CDR3 runs to 20 residues. Germline assignment: CDR1 LGHNT and CDR2 FRNRAP. Both 60 Vbeta primers and 13 Jbeta primers went into the PCR. TCRdb's copy holds only in-frame clones and misses some; the assay was immunoSEQ multiplex PCR. Here the sample spans 150,000 to 200,000 clones, about 13% being singletons. The chain has TRBV12-5 and TRBJ2-2, with 11 bases lining up with TRBD2. Sequenced sample: PBMCs. This TCR came from a man aged 45-65 years in good health and CMV-seropositive. The CDR3 nucleotides read TGTGCTAGTGGTTTGGTTGGGTTGGCTAGCGGGGGGCCGAACACCGGGGAGCTGTTTTTT. This gives the protein CASGLVGLASGGPNTGELFF.